This record covers a single TCR beta chain. Antigen specificity is unknown. The entry originates in a study of PD-1 blockade in classical Hodgkin lymphoma. Method: immunoSEQ multiplex PCR; TCRdb's copy keeps in-frame clones and lacks some. This table has approximately 44,000 clones, just over 65% appearing once. Time point meaning: cycle 4 day 1 (C4D1), after about 6 weeks of nivolumab. All patients relapsed after autologous stem cell transplantation, and brentuximab vedotin exposure varied. V lost 3 bases, J lost 0 bases, and 10 bases stayed unmatched. The CDR3 runs to 17 residues. Germline V gene sequence: CDR1 MDHEN, CDR2 SYDVKM. Overall study results and limits: Repertoire differences have undefined causes, possibly disease activity or prior therapy.

The clonotype comes from a human donor with classical Hodgkin lymphoma. The rearrangement uses TRBV28 and TRBJ2-7; 8 bases map to TRBD2. Sequences were derived from peripheral blood mononuclear cells (PBMCs), sampled before the fourth cycle of nivolumab. CDR3 protein: CASSFWSGGAPSYEQYF. CDR3 nucleotides: TGTGCCAGCAGTTTTTGGTCGGGGGGGGCTCCCTCCTACGAGCAGTACTTC.